Sequencing of this T cell receptor (beta chain) was carried out in a study of T cell responses to AZD1222 COVID-19 vaccine. V lost 5 bases to trimming and J lost 11 bases, with 6 bases between them. The CDR3 runs to 9 residues. CDR1 is MNHNY and CDR2 is SVGAGI in the germline V gene (reference sequence). Assay: immunoSEQ multiplex PCR; the TCRdb copy retains only in-frame clones and omits some. The sample has over 100,000 clones, approximately 84% seen once; the top ten hold approximately 20%. The sequence came from an adult in good health. The chain uses TRBV6-6 and TRBJ1-1, with D perhaps TRBD1 (5 bases). Here the sequenced sample was peripheral blood, taken on day 0 of AZD1222 vaccination. CDR3 in amino acids: CASSGAAFF. CDR3 sequence (DNA): TGTGCCAGCAGTGGGGCCGCTTTCTTT.